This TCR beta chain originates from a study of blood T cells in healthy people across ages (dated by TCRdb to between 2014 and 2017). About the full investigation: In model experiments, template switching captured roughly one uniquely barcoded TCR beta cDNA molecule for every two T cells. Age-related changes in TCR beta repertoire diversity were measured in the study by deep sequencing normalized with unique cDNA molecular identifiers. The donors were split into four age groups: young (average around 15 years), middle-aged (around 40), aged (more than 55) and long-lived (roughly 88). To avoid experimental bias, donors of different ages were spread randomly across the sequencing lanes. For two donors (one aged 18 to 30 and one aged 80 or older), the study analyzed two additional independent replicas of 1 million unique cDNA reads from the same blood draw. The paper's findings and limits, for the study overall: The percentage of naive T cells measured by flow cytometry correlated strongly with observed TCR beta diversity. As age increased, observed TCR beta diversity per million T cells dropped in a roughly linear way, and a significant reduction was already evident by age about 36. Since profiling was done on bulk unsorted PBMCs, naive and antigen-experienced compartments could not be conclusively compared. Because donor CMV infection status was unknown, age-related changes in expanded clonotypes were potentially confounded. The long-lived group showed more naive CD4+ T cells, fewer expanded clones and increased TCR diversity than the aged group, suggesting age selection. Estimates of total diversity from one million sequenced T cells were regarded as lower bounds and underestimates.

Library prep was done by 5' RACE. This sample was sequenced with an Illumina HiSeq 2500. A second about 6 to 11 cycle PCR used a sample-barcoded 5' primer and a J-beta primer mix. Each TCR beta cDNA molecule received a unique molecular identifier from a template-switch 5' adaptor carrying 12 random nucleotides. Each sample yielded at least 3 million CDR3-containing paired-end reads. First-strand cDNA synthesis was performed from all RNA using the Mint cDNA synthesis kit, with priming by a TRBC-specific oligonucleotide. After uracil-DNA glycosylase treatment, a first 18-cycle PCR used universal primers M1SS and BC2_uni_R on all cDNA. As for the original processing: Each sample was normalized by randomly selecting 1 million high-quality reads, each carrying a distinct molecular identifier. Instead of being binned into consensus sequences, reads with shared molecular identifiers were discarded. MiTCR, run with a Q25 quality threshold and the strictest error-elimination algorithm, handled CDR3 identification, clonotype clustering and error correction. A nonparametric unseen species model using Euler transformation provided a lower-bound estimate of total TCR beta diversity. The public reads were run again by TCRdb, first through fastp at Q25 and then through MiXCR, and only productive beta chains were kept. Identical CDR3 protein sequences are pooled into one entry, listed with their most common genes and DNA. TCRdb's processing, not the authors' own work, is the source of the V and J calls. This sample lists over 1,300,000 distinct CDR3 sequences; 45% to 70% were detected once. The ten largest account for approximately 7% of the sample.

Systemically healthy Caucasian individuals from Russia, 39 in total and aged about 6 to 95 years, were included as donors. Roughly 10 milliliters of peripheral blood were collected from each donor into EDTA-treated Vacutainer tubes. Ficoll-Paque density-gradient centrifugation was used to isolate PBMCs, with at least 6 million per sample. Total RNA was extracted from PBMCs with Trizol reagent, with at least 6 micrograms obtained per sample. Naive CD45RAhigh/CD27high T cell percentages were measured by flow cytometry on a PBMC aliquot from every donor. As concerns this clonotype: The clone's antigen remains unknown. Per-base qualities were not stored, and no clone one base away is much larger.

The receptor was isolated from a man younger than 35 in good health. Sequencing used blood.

The CDR3 has the sequence CASSQVQDRPNEQFF. The DNA sequence follows: TGCGCCAGCAGCCAAGTTCAGGACAGGCCTAATGAGCAGTTCTTC. The sequence joins TRBV4-3 to TRBJ2-1; 7 bases in the middle match TRBD1. Ends trimmed: V by 1 base, J by 7 bases; bases unmatched to a gene: 7. The CDR3 measures 15 amino acids from cysteine to phenylalanine. Only the CDR3 DNA stays, 45 bases, in frame from base 1. Based on the germline V gene, the CDR1 and CDR2 sequences are LGHNA and YSLEER.